This T cell receptor (beta chain) appears in the sequencing data of a study of human T cells and chemical hapten exposure. On the study more broadly: Upper back patch tests used 0.01% DPC, scored after 6 days.

Time point of the sample: patch test 3, about 24 weeks after DPC sensitization. Treatment indicated: therapeutic diphenylcyclopropenone sensitization with weekly scalp DPC. Researchers extracted total RNA from unfractionated whole blood. The study's findings and limits: Significantly more large CDR3 similarity clusters were formed by expanded TCRs than by controls.

The V gene lost 0 bases and the J gene lost 3 bases, with 14 bases spanning the gap. Germline-derived CDR1 and CDR2 are LGHNA and YSLEER. The CDR3 spans 17 residues. As for this clonotype: The antigen remains undetermined.

TCRdb redid the calling of the RACE reads with MiXCR, one entry per CDR3 protein. In the table there are more than 95,000 distinct CDR3 sequences, 25% to 30% of which are singletons. The source material was whole blood, sampled in connection with sensitization to the hapten diphenylcyclopropenone (DPC). This receptor was identified in a man aged 40-49 years with alopecia areata. Some clones in this sample may be carry-over from other donors' samples. The rearrangement links TRBV4-3 to TRBJ2-2, with D maybe TRBD2 (6 bases). The chain's CDR3 is CASSQDRGLPYTGELFF. The DNA for the CDR3 is TGCGCCAGCAGCCAAGATCGGGGACTTCCGTACACCGGGGAGCTGTTTTTT.